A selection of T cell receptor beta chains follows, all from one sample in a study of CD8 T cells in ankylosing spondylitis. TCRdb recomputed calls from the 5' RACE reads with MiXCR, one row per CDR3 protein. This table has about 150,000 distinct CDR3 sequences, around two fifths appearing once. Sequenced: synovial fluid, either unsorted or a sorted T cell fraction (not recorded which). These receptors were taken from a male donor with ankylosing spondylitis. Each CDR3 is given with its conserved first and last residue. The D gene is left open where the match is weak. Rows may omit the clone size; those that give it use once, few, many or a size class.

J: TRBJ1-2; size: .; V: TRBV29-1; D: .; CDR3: CSVEGSAGTNYGYTF; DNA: TGCAGCGTTGAAGGGTCGGCAGGGACTAACTATGGCTACACCTTC
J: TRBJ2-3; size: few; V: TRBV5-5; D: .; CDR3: CASSLGRSTDTQYF; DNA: TGTGCCAGCAGCTTGGGACGGTCCACAGATACGCAGTATTTT
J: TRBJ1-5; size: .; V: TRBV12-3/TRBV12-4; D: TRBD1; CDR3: CASSHPDRGFNQPQHF; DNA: TGTGCCAGCAGTCACCCGGACAGGGGGTTCAATCAGCCCCAGCATTTT
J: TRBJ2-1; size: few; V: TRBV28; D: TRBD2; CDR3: CASSLTLAGYYNEQFF; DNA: TGTGCCAGCAGTTTAACACTAGCGGGATACTACAATGAGCAGTTCTTC
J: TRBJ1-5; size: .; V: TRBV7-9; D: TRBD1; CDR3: CASSLSTNRGGNQPQHF; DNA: TGTGCCAGCAGCCTGTCCACTAACAGGGGCGGCAATCAGCCCCAGCATTTT
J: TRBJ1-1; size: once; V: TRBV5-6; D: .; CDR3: CASNLPGREAFF; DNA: TGTGCCAGCAACCTGCCGGGCCGTGAAGCTTTCTTT
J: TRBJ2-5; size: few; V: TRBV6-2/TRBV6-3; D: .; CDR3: CASSYVPQETQYF; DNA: TGTGCCAGCAGTTACGTGCCCCAAGAGACCCAGTACTTC
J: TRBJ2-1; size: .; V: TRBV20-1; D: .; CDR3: CSARDARESNEQFF; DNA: TGCAGTGCTAGAGATGCCCGGGAGAGCAATGAGCAGTTCTTC
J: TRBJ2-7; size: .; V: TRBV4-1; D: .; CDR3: CASSQTYSGETYEQYF; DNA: TGCGCCAGCAGCCAAACCTATTCAGGGGAGACCTACGAGCAGTACTTC
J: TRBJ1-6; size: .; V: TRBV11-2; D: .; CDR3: CASSFPNEGPGANSPLHF; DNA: TGTGCCAGCAGCTTCCCCAATGAAGGGCCGGGCGCTAATTCACCCCTCCACTTT
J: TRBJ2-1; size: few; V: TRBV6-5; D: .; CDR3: CASSYRDPYNEQFF; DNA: TGTGCCAGCAGTTACAGGGACCCCTACAATGAGCAGTTCTTC
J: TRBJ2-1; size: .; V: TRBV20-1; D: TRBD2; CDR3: CSARRLAGNEQFF; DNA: TGCAGTGCTAGAAGACTAGCGGGGAATGAGCAGTTCTTC
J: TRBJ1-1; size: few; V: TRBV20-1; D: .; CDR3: CSAISRGPRNTEAFF; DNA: TGCAGTGCCATCAGTAGGGGTCCCAGGAACACTGAAGCTTTCTTT
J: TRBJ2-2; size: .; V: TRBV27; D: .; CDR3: CASSFRSTADTGELFF; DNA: TGTGCCAGCAGTTTTCGTTCTACAGCGGACACCGGGGAGCTGTTTTTT
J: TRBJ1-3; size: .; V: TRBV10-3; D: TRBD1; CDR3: CAISGQGQGYGNTIYF; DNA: TGTGCCATCAGTGGTCAGGGACAGGGGTACGGAAACACCATATATTTT
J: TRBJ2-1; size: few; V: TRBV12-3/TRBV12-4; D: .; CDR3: CASSSTGYEQFF; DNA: TGTGCCAGCAGCTCCACCGGGTATGAGCAGTTCTTC
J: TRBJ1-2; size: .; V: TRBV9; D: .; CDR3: CASSPRSGTYGYTF; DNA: TGTGCCAGCAGCCCCCGATCGGGGACCTATGGCTACACCTTC
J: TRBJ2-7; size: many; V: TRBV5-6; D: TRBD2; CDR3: CASSVLAGGEQYF; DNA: TGTGCCAGCAGCGTGCTAGCGGGAGGCGAGCAGTACTTC
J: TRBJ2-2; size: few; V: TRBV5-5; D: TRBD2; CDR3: CASSLEAGSPPTGELFF; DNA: TGTGCCAGCAGCTTGGAAGCGGGGAGCCCTCCCACCGGGGAGCTGTTTTTT
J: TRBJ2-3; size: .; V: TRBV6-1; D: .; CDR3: CASSVTLDGTDTQYF; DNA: TGTGCCAGCAGCGTAACATTAGACGGGACTGATACGCAGTATTTT
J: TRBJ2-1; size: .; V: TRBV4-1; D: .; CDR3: CASSPGAEVLVNEQFF; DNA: TGCGCCAGCAGCCCTGGGGCGGAGGTACTAGTCAATGAGCAGTTCTTC
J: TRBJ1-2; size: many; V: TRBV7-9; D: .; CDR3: CASSFRTVSHTWGYTF; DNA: TGTGCCAGCAGCTTTCGGACAGTAAGCCACACGTGGGGCTACACCTTC
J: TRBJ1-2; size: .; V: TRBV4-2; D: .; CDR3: CASSQAADSKNYGYTF; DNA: TGTGCCAGCAGCCAAGCGGCAGATTCGAAAAACTATGGCTACACCTTC
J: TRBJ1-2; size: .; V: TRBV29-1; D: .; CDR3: CSVEDALNYGYTF; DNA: TGCAGCGTTGAAGATGCGCTTAACTATGGCTACACCTTC
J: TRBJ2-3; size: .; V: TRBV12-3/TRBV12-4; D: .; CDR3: CASSRTIPPDTQYF; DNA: TGTGCCAGCAGTAGGACAATTCCGCCAGATACGCAGTATTTT
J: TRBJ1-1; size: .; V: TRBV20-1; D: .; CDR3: CSAGPGIEAFF; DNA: TGCAGTGCTGGCCCAGGGATTGAAGCTTTCTTT
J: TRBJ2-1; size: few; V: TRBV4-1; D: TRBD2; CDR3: CASSQAPGLGGNEQFF; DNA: TGCGCCAGCAGCCAGGCGCCGGGACTCGGGGGGAATGAGCAGTTCTTC
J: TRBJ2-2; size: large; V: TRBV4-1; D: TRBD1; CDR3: CASSQYRGSTGELFF; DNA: TGCGCCAGCAGCCAGTACAGGGGAAGCACCGGGGAGCTGTTTTTT
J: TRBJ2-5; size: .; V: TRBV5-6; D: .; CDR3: CASRTLGETQYF; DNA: TGTGCCAGCAGGACACTAGGGGAGACCCAGTACTTC
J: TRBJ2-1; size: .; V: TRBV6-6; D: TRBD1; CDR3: CASSQGVYNEQFF; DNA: TGTGCCAGCAGCCAGGGGGTCTACAATGAGCAGTTCTTC
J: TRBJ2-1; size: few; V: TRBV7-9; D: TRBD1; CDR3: CASSLGQGSFNEQFF; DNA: TGTGCCAGCAGCTTGGGACAGGGTTCGTTCAATGAGCAGTTCTTC
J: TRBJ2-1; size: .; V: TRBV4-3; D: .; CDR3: CASSQDWGHYSYNEQFF; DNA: TGCGCCAGCAGCCAAGATTGGGGACACTACTCCTACAATGAGCAGTTCTTC
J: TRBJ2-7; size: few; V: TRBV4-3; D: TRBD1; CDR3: CASSQDSTGTGTYEQYF; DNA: TGCGCCAGCAGCCAAGACTCAACCGGGACAGGGACCTACGAGCAGTACTTC
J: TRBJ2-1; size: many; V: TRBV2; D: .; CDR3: CASSDGQILPNEQFF; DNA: TGTGCCAGCAGTGACGGGCAGATCCTACCTAATGAGCAGTTCTTC
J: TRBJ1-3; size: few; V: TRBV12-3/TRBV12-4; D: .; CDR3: CASSYLQGNTIYF; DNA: TGTGCCAGCAGCTATCTACAGGGCAACACCATATATTTT
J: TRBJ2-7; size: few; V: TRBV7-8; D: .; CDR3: CASSLVVGRSSYEQYF; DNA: TGTGCCAGCAGCTTAGTGGTAGGTCGGAGCTCCTACGAGCAGTACTTC
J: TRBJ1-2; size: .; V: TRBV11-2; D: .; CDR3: CASSLDRGIAAYYGYTF; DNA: TGTGCCAGCAGCTTAGATCGGGGGATCGCGGCCTACTATGGCTACACCTTC
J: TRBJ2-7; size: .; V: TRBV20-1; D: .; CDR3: CSARDQLRGYEQYF; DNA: TGCAGTGCGAGGGATCAACTGAGAGGCTACGAGCAGTACTTC
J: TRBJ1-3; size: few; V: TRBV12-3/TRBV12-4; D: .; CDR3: CASSLMETGNTIYF; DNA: TGTGCCAGCAGTTTAATGGAGACTGGAAACACCATATATTTT
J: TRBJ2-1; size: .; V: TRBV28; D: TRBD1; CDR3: CASSLLQGIRSSYNEQFF; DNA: TGTGCCAGCAGTTTATTACAGGGGATTAGGAGCTCCTACAATGAGCAGTTCTTC